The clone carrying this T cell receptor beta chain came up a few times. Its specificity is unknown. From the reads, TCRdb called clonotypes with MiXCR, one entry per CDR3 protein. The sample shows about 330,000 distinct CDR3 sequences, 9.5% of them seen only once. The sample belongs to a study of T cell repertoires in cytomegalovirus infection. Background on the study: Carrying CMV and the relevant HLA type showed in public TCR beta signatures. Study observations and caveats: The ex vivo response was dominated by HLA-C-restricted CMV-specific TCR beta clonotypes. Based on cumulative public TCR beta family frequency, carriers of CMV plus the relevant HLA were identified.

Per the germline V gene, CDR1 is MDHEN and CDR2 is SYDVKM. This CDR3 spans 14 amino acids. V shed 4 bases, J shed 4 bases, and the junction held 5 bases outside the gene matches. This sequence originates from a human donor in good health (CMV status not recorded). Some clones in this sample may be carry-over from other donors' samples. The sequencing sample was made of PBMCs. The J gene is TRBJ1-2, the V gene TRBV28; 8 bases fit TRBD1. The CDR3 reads CASSSDRVFYGYTF. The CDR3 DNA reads TGTGCCAGCAGTTCGGACAGGGTTTTCTATGGCTACACCTTC.